This TCR beta chain was retrieved from a study of PD-1 blockade in classical Hodgkin lymphoma. General observations from the study: Before treatment, complete responders showed about the same diversity as newly diagnosed patients.

This clone has just one count. Antigen: not known. Germline CDR1 is MNHNS and CDR2 is SASEGT. V lost 0 bases and J lost 0, with 8 bases in between. CDR3 length: 15 amino acids. Some clones are missing from TCRdb's copy, which holds only in-frame ones; the method was immunoSEQ multiplex PCR. The data contain tens of thousands of clones, approximately 70% of them singletons. Relapses following autologous stem cell transplantation were seen in all patients, with brentuximab vedotin exposure varying. This material consisted of peripheral blood mononuclear cells (PBMCs), taken before the second cycle of nivolumab. The TCR sequence derives from a human donor with classical Hodgkin lymphoma. This chain uses TRBV6-1 with TRBJ1-1; D unclear. The CDR3 sequence is CASSEAFGLNTEAFF. The CDR3 DNA reads as TGTGCCAGCAGTGAAGCTTTTGGATTGAACACTGAAGCTTTCTTT.